This T cell receptor beta chain was identified during a study of blood T cell repertoires in COVID-19. Study-level information: COVID-19 samples, acute and convalescent, were from the United States, Italy and Spain. The cDNA or gDNA used as material had been derived from T cells, B-cell-depleted T cells, or PBMCs.

In the study's own analysis: Reference gene primer amplification gave estimated nucleated cell counts. The assay was immunoSEQ multiplex PCR, and TCRdb's table has in-frame clones only and misses some. The DNA gave D and trimming, while V, J and clone size come from that table. Here the sample spans around 47,000 clones, around 81% being singletons. The CDR3 sequence is 14 residues long. Germline assignment: CDR1 SGDLS and CDR2 YYNGEE. Trimming removed 1 base at V and 1 base at J, with 8 bases between. Seattle researchers signed up patients amid active infection and tracked them longitudinally. The material sequenced was peripheral blood. The receptor's source is a woman aged 80 or over with COVID-19, enrolled during active disease. V is TRBV9 and J is TRBJ1-1, with unresolved D. The CDR3 loop is CASSVLDTNTEAFF. CDR3 DNA: TGTGCCAGCAGCGTACTTGACACGAACACTGAAGCTTTCTTT.